This TCR beta chain was captured by sequencing in a study of radiotherapy plus CTLA-4 blockade in lung cancer. Study at large: Objective response was observed in around a sixth of patients, and disease control in 30% to 40%. Overall study findings and caveats: Reported findings show early blood T cell clone dynamics, with interferon-beta, best predicted response. Radiotherapy with ipilimumab was followed by blood expansion of tumor-derived clones.

Regarding this clone: What it recognizes is unknown.

The ends lost 4 bases at V and 4 bases at J; junction bases unmatched: 7. CDR1 is SGHDT, CDR2 YYEEEE, per germline. The CDR3 contains 15 residues. Assay: immunoSEQ multiplex PCR; the TCRdb copy retains only in-frame clones and omits some. The sample includes around 71,000 clones, 76% of them seen just once. This chain joins TRBV5-6 and TRBJ1-2, with 10 bases identical to TRBD1. This material consisted of peripheral blood, taken from a patient treated with radiotherapy plus ipilimumab. The clonotype comes from a human donor with non-small cell lung cancer whose response to radiotherapy plus ipilimumab could not be evaluated. Some clones in this sample may be carry-over from other donors' samples. This chain's CDR3 is CASSPDRGPGYGYTF. Here the CDR3 DNA reads TGTGCCAGCAGCCCTGACAGGGGGCCGGGCTATGGCTACACCTTC. Full variable domain (rest looked up from reference TRBV5-6 and TRBJ1-2): DAGVTQSPTHLIKTRGQQVTLRCSPKSGHDTVSWYQQALGQGPQFIFQYYEEEERQRGNFPDRFSGHQFPNYSSELNVNALLLGDSALYLCASSPDRGPGYGYTFGSGTRLTVV.